This TCR beta chain derives from a study of CD8 T cells in ankylosing spondylitis. CDR1 is GTSNPN, CDR2 SVGIG, per germline (reference sequence). Trimming cost V 0 bases and J 3 bases, with 14 bases left between them. The CDR3 spans 15 residues. One entry per CDR3 protein results from TCRdb running MiXCR on the 5' RACE reads. The table records 380,000 or so distinct CDR3 sequences, approximately 22% of them present only once. This clonotype was detected only a few times. This receptor was obtained from a male donor with ankylosing spondylitis or in good health (not recorded which). The chain recombines TRBV30 with TRBJ2-5; D tentatively reads TRBD1 or TRBD2 (5 bases each). The specimen was blood, either unsorted or a sorted T cell fraction (not recorded which). CDR3 sequence (DNA): TGTGCCTGGAGTGTACGGGGCAGCAGTAAAGAGACCCAGTACTTC. Translated, it gives CAWSVRGSSKETQYF.